Below are 17 T cell receptor beta chains sequenced from a single sample in a study of cytomegalovirus exposure and HLA in healthy donors. Amplification used 60 Vbeta primers and 13 Jbeta primers. The method was immunoSEQ multiplex PCR; TCRdb's version includes in-frame clones alone and lacks a portion of them. The sample lists approximately 150,000 clones; about 85% were seen once. The specimen was PBMCs. These receptors originate from a boy aged 2 to 10 in good health and CMV-seronegative.

In this sample, this clone turned up a few times. The chain links TRBV6-6 to TRBJ1-1, with 8 nucleotides matching TRBD1. The CDR3 loop spans 12 amino acids. Germline CDR1 and CDR2: MNHNY and SVGAGI (reference sequence). V shed 8 bases, J shed 4 bases, and the junction held 3 bases outside the gene matches. The CDR3 loop reads CASVRGPTEAFF. CDR3 sequence (DNA): TGTGCCAGCGTCAGGGGGCCCACTGAAGCTTTCTTT.

This clone was recorded only once. The chain has TRBV18 and TRBJ2-2, with D uncertain. V was trimmed by 0 bases and J by 1 base, leaving 3 bases between them. CDR1 and CDR2 from the germline V gene are KGHSH and LQKENI. This CDR3 region has 14 residues. The CDR3 here is CASSPPRNTGELFF. The CDR3 coding sequence is TGTGCCAGCTCACCACCGAGGAACACCGGGGAGCTGTTTTTT.

This rearrangement joins TRBV7-3 to TRBJ2-1; the match to TRBD2 covers 13 bases. The CDR3 has 15 amino acids. The ends lost 3 bases at V and 6 bases at J; junction bases unmatched: 2. The germline V gene encodes CDR1 SGHTA and CDR2 FQGTGA. CDR3 loop: CASSFGLAGVNEQFF. The CDR3 DNA reads as TGTGCCAGCAGCTTCGGACTAGCGGGAGTCAATGAGCAGTTCTTC. The entire variable domain, with the rest obtained from reference TRBV7-3 and TRBJ2-1, is as follows: GAGVSQTPSNKVTEKGKYVELRCDPISGHTALYWYRQSLGQGPEFLIYFQGTGAADDSGLPNDRFFAVRPEGSVSTLKIQRTERGDSAVYLCASSFGLAGVNEQFFGPGTRLTVL.

This chain uses TRBV2 with TRBJ1-2; D call uncertain. The germline V and J ends were trimmed by 6 bases and 5 bases, with 19 bases remaining between them. This CDR3 spans 15 amino acids. CDR1 and CDR2 from the germline V gene are SNHLY and FYNNEI. CDR3 nucleotides: TGTGCCAGCAGCGGTACGTCCGCACAGTTATATGGCTACACCTTC. Amino acids: CASSGTSAQLYGYTF.

The V call is TRBV19, the J call TRBJ2-1; 7 positions agree with TRBD2. In germline, CDR1 is LNHDA, CDR2 SQIVND (reference sequence). After removal of 6 bases from V and 0 bases from J, the junction contained 8 bases not matched to a gene. This CDR3 is 16 amino acids long. CDR3 DNA: TGTGCCAGTAGGGACGCTAGCGGTAGCTCCTACAATGAGCAGTTCTTC. This encodes CASRDASGSSYNEQFF.

The chain joins TRBV28 to TRBJ2-7; D perhaps matches TRBD2 (6 bases). V dropped 4 bases and J dropped 3 bases, with 13 bases sitting between them. The CDR3 length is 14 residues. Germline V lookup: CDR1 MDHEN, CDR2 SYDVKM. CDR3 nucleotide sequence: TGTGCCAGCAGTTACACCGGGACTGGCTACGAGCAGTACTTC. Amino acid sequence: CASSYTGTGYEQYF.

The chain combines TRBV7-3 with TRBJ1-2; D is uncertain. CDR1 is SGHTA, CDR2 FQGTGA, per germline. The CDR3 totals 13 residues. Trimming pared 5 bases from V and 8 bases from J, leaving 15 bases between. CDR3 residues: CASSPRGLQGYTF. For the CDR3, the DNA is TGTGCCAGCAGCCCGCGGGGTCTCCAAGGCTACACCTTC.

This chain joins TRBV4-1 and TRBJ1-4; TRBD1 matches 7 bases. CDR1 MGHRA and CDR2 YSYEKL come from the germline V gene. Trimming removed 3 bases from V and 6 bases from J; junction bases left unmatched: 4. The CDR3 runs to 14 residues. CDR3 sequence: CASSHGQADEKLFF. The CDR3, as DNA: TGCGCCAGCAGCCACGGACAGGCTGATGAAAAACTGTTTTTT.

The sample holds one count of this clone. The chain is built from TRBV9 and TRBJ2-7; a possible D gene is TRBD2 (5 bases). Germline CDR1 is SGDLS and CDR2 is YYNGEE. The CDR3 is made up of 15 amino acids. Trimming pared 0 bases from V and 1 base from J, leaving 11 bases between. CDR3 nucleotide sequence: TGTGCCAGCAGCGTAGATGGAGGCCCATCCTACGAGCAGTACTTC. Its translation is CASSVDGGPSYEQYF. The full variable domain, with the rest looked up from reference TRBV9 and TRBJ2-7, is DSGVTQTPKHLITATGQRVTLRCSPRSGDLSVYWYQQSLDQGLQFLIQYYNGEERAKGNILERFSAQQFPDLHSELNLSSLELGDSALYFCASSVDGGPSYEQYFGPGTRLTVT.

The chain uses TRBV7-3 and TRBJ2-3, with D perhaps matching TRBD1 (6 bases). This CDR3 contains 17 residues. CDR1 and CDR2 (germline): SGHTA, FQGTGA. Trimming stripped 5 bases from V and 0 bases from J, with 18 bases between. The CDR3 is CASSRAEGVPSTDTQYF. The DNA for the CDR3 is TGTGCCAGCAGCAGGGCCGAGGGGGTACCTAGCACAGATACGCAGTATTTT.

This sequence joins TRBV15 and TRBJ2-1; 9 bases align to TRBD2. The V segment lost 1 base and the J segment 10 bases; nucleotides outside the gene matches: 8. Germline V gene lookup returns CDR1 LNHNV and CDR2 YYDKDF (reference sequence). The CDR3 extends over 15 amino acids. The CDR3 DNA sequence: TGTGCCACCAGCAGAGCGGGACTAGCAGCGCAGGAGCAGTTCTTC. It encodes CATSRAGLAAQEQFF.

The chain combines TRBV5-5 with TRBJ1-3; tentative D call: TRBD1 (5 bases). CDR3 length: 17 amino acids. Germline V gene data show CDR1 as SGHKS and CDR2 as YYEKEE (reference sequence). V lost 0 bases to trimming and J lost 0 bases, with 13 bases between them. The DNA of the CDR3 is TGTGCCAGCAGCTTGGGCCAGGGCCCAGGCTCTGGAAACACCATATATTTT. This gives the protein CASSLGQGPGSGNTIYF.

As concerns this clone: The identical CDR3 is also encoded by other nucleotide sequences in the sample. The chain links TRBV6-1 to TRBJ1-1; D ambiguous. Germline-derived CDR1 and CDR2 are MNHNS and SASEGT. The length of the CDR3 is 13 residues. Trimming cost V 1 base and J 4 bases, with 7 bases left between them. CDR3 nucleotide sequence: TGTGCCAGCAGTGAAGAGCGGGGCACTGAAGCTTTCTTT. This codes for CASSEERGTEAFF.

This clone was seen more than once but under ten times. The V call is TRBV5-4, the J call TRBJ2-2; 12 bases are shared with TRBD1. The germline gives CDR1 SGHNT, CDR2 YYREEE (reference sequence). CDR3 length: 17 amino acids. Trimming at V came to 5 bases and at J to 4 bases, leaving 9 bases not matched to a gene. Here the CDR3 DNA reads TGTGCCAGCAGGTTCACGAGGGACAGGGGGCTCACCGGGGAGCTGTTTTTT. It yields the protein CASRFTRDRGLTGELFF.

The rearrangement uses TRBV19 and TRBJ1-5, with 9 bases lining up with TRBD1. V gave up 8 bases and J gave up 6 bases; unmatched junction bases: 11. The germline gives CDR1 LNHDA, CDR2 SQIVND (reference sequence). The CDR3 covers 15 residues. The CDR3 loop is CASRSRDRESQPQHF. DNA of the CDR3: TGTGCCAGTCGTTCAAGGGACAGGGAATCTCAGCCCCAGCATTTT.

The chain has TRBV6-5 and TRBJ2-5, with D unclear. This CDR3 spans 15 amino acids. Germline CDR1 reads MNHEY; CDR2 reads SVGAGI. Trimming shortened V by 6 bases and J by 5 bases, and 19 bases separated the two germline ends. CDR3 protein: CASSADLPPRETQYF. The CDR3 nucleotides are TGTGCCAGCAGCGCCGATCTCCCCCCCCGGGAGACCCAGTACTTC.

This rearrangement joins TRBV5-1 to TRBJ1-5; unclear D gene. CDR3 size: 16 residues. Between the trimmed V and J ends, which lost 0 bases and 1 base, there was a span of 11 bases. The germline gives CDR1 SGHRS, CDR2 YFSETQ. DNA of the CDR3: TGCGCCAGCAGCTTGGAAGCGGGAAGGAGCAATCAGCCCCAGCATTTT. Its translation is CASSLEAGRSNQPQHF.